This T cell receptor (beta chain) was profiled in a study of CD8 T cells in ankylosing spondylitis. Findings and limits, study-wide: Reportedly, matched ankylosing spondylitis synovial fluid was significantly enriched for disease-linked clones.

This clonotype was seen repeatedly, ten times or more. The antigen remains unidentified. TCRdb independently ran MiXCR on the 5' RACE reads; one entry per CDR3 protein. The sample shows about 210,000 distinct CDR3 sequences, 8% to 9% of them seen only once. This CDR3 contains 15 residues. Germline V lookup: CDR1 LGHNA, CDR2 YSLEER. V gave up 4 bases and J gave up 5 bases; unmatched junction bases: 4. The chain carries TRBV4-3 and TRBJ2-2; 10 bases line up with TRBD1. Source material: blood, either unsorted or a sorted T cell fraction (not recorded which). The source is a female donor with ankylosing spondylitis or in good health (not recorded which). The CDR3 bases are TGCGCCAGCAGCCTACGACAGGGGGCTACCGGGGAGCTGTTTTTT. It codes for CASSLRQGATGELFF.